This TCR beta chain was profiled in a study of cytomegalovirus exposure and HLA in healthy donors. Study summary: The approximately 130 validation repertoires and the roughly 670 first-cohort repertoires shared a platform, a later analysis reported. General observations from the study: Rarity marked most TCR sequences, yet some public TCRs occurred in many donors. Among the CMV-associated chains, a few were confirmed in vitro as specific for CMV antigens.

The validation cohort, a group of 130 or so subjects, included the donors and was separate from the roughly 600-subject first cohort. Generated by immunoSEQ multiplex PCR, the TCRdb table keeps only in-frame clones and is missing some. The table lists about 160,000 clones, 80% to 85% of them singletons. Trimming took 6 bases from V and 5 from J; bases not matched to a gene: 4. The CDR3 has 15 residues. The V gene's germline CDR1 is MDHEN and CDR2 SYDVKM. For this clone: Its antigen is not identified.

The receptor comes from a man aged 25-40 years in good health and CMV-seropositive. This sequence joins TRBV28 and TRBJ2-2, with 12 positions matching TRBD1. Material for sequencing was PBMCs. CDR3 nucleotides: TGTGCCAGCAGGGGACAGGGGGCGTGGACCGGGGAGCTGTTTTTT. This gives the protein CASRGQGAWTGELFF.